A single sample is the source of the 23 T cell receptor beta chains below, sequenced in a study of Graves' ophthalmopathy and Graves' hyperthyroidism. Amplified TCR beta CDR3 regions were obtained using RNA transcripts as template. Investigators did first-round RT-PCR with HTBI primers, then second-round multiplex PCR. TCRdb reprocessed the multiplex PCR reads with MiXCR, giving one entry per CDR3 protein. Of 1 million to 1.3 million distinct CDR3 sequences in the sample, roughly 35% are singletons; the top ten hold 8.5% to 14%. Sequences were obtained from peripheral blood or thyroid tissue (not recorded which). All receptors come from an adult man with Graves' hyperthyroidism.

V usage is TRBV11-2 and J usage is TRBJ2-7, with 7 bases identical to TRBD1. With 4 bases clipped from V and 2 bases from J, the junction kept 8 bases outside the gene matches. This CDR3 contains 15 residues. Germline lookup yields CDR1 SGHAT and CDR2 FQNNGV. The CDR3 DNA sequence: TGTGCCAGCAGCTCAAGACAGGGCGGCCCCTACGAGCAGTACTTC. This gives the protein CASSSRQGGPYEQYF.

V usage is TRBV7-9 and J usage is TRBJ1-2; TRBD1 is a possible D gene (6 bases). The germline V gene encodes CDR1 SEHNR and CDR2 FQNEAQ (reference sequence). The CDR3 runs 16 residues. Trimming pared 3 bases from V and 6 bases from J, leaving 20 bases between. The CDR3: CASSLAIGTPNDGYTF. In nucleotides, the CDR3 is TGTGCCAGCAGCTTGGCAATCGGGACACCCAACGATGGCTACACCTTC.

V gene TRBV30 combines with J gene TRBJ1-5; 7 bases match TRBD1. After removal of 2 bases from V and 6 bases from J, the junction contained 7 bases not matched to a gene. This CDR3 region has 14 residues. CDR1 and CDR2 from the germline V gene are GTSNPN and SVGIG (reference sequence). The CDR3 DNA reads TGTGCCTGGAGTCGAGGGGGCAGGAGTCAGCCCCAGCATTTT. Amino acid sequence: CAWSRGGRSQPQHF.

This clonotype was detected many times. The chain joins TRBV7-6 to TRBJ2-2; no clear D. CDR3 length: 15 amino acids. V was trimmed by 1 base and J by 4 bases, leaving 10 bases between them. Germline V gene lookup returns CDR1 SGHVS and CDR2 FNYEAQ. The CDR3 DNA reads TGTGCCAGCAGCTTAGGTCTCAAAGGCACCGGGGAGCTGTTTTTT. It specifies CASSLGLKGTGELFF.

The chain recombines TRBV29-1 with TRBJ2-7, with D unclear. Germline CDR1 reads SQVTM; CDR2 reads ANQGSEA. The CDR3 runs 13 residues. V lost 6 bases and J lost 1, with 13 bases in between. In nucleotides, the CDR3 is TGCAGCGTCCGAGCTGGCACTTCCTACGAGCAGTACTTC. It translates to CSVRAGTSYEQYF.

This chain uses TRBV2 with TRBJ2-5, with D unresolved. The CDR3 consists of 11 residues. V gave up 2 bases and J gave up 7 bases, with 5 bases separating them. Germline V CDR1 and CDR2: SNHLY, FYNNEI. The CDR3 region is CASSELLTQYF. The CDR3 DNA reads TGTGCCAGCAGTGAACTTTTGACCCAGTACTTC.

The V gene is TRBV20-1, the J gene TRBJ2-2; D not certain. Germline CDR1 DFQATT, CDR2 SNEGSKA (reference sequence). This CDR3 is 14 amino acids long. Trimming removed 6 bases at V and 5 bases at J, with 16 bases between. DNA for the CDR3: TGCAGTGCAGCCCCGACGGTAGGGACCGGGGAGCTGTTTTTT. Protein: CSAAPTVGTGELFF.

In the case of this clonotype: This may arise from a read error, as a much more abundant clone is one base away. The chain carries TRBV20-1 and TRBJ2-7; D call uncertain. Germline V gene lookup returns CDR1 DFQATT and CDR2 SNEGSKA (reference sequence). The CDR3 is made up of 15 amino acids. The CDR3 spells CGALDSGRNPYEQYF. The CDR3, as DNA: TGCGGTGCCCTCGACTCCGGGCGCAACCCCTACGAGCAGTACTTC.

About this clonotype: A much larger clone lies one base from this, so it may be a read error. This sequence joins TRBV20-1 and TRBJ2-5; TRBD1 might be the D (7 bases). Germline CDR1 reads DFQATT; CDR2 reads SNEGSKA (reference sequence). V was shortened by 3 bases and J by 3 bases, with 14 bases between the two germline ends. CDR3 size: 14 residues. The DNA of the CDR3 is TGCAGTGCTAGCACAGGGGACTGGAAAGAGACCCAGTACTTC. This gives the protein CSASTGDWKETQYF.

V gene TRBV20-1 combines with J gene TRBJ1-6; D possibly corresponds to TRBD1 (5 bases). The germline V gene encodes CDR1 DFQATT and CDR2 SNEGSKA (reference sequence). The CDR3 runs 15 residues. Trimming left V 0 bases short and J 10 bases short, with 16 bases between. The CDR3 spells CSARDPLPGRSPLHF. CDR3 DNA sequence: TGCAGTGCTAGAGACCCACTGCCAGGGAGGTCACCCCTCCACTTT.

This clonotype was picked up many times. The chain is built from TRBV19 and TRBJ1-5, with 8 bases lining up with TRBD1. The germline gives CDR1 LNHDA, CDR2 SQIVND (reference sequence). The CDR3 contains 15 residues. V was pared by 4 bases and J by 2 bases, with 4 bases of the junction left unmatched. Written as DNA, the CDR3 is TGTGCCAGTAGTACAGGGGGCAGGGGCAATCAGCCCCAGCATTTT. This gives the protein CASSTGGRGNQPQHF.

This clonotype came up a few times. The V gene is TRBV20-1, the J gene TRBJ2-5; TRBD2 agrees at 16 bases. CDR1 and CDR2 (germline): DFQATT, SNEGSKA (reference sequence). This CDR3 contains 16 residues. The ends lost 6 bases at V and 5 bases at J; junction bases unmatched: 9. The CDR3 DNA follows: TGCAGTGCCCGCGGGACTAGCGGGGGGGCCGGGGAGACCCAGTACTTC. This translates into CSARGTSGGAGETQYF.

This clonotype was picked up many times. The V gene is TRBV7-2, the J gene TRBJ2-5, with TRBD2 identical over 8 bases. Germline loops: CDR1 SGHTA, CDR2 FQGNSA. CDR3 length: 16 residues. The V gene end was trimmed by 1 base and the J gene end by 4 bases; junction bases not matched to a gene: 8. The DNA for the CDR3 is TGTGCCAGCAGCTTAGTTGGAGCGGGAGTGAGAGAGACCCAGTACTTC. It translates to CASSLVGAGVRETQYF.

The sample holds many counts of this clonotype. This chain connects TRBV7-9 to TRBJ2-5; D may be TRBD2 (7 bases). The V end was cut by 4 bases, the J end by 1 base, with 13 bases between. CDR3 length: 15 amino acids. The germline V gene encodes CDR1 SEHNR and CDR2 FQNEAQ (reference sequence). The CDR3 DNA is TGTGCCAGCAGCTCTAAACGGGGGGCCCAAGAGACCCAGTACTTC. Translated: CASSSKRGAQETQYF.

The table lists this clonotype with many counts. Here the CDR3 reads CAISEGTGNQPQHF. The CDR3 DNA sequence: TGTGCCATCAGCGAGGGGACAGGGAATCAGCCCCAGCATTTT. This rearrangement joins TRBV10-3 to TRBJ1-5; 9 positions agree with TRBD1. CDR1 ENHRY and CDR2 SYGVKD come from the germline V gene. Germline trimming cut 6 bases from V and 4 bases from J; bases unmatched to any gene: 4. This CDR3 is built from 14 residues.

The chain carries TRBV24-1 and TRBJ1-6; 7 bases map to TRBD1. The junction had 4 bases not matched to a gene; V was cut back by 2 bases and J by 10 bases. Germline loops: CDR1 KGHDR, CDR2 SFDVKD. The length of the CDR3 is 14 residues. CDR3 sequence: CATSDWTGGSPLHF. The CDR3, as DNA: TGTGCCACCAGTGATTGGACAGGCGGCTCACCCCTCCACTTT.

The table lists this clonotype with many counts. The rearrangement links TRBV25-1 to TRBJ2-2; 11 bases map to TRBD2. V lost 2 bases and J lost 4; bases outside the gene matches: 6. This CDR3 contains 17 residues. Germline assignment: CDR1 MGHDK and CDR2 SYGVNS. The CDR3 loop reads CASSEIAGGPVTGELFF. The CDR3 DNA sequence: TGTGCCAGCAGTGAAATAGCGGGGGGGCCGGTCACCGGGGAGCTGTTTTTT.

This clonotype was recorded many times. This sequence joins TRBV13 and TRBJ1-3; D perhaps matches TRBD1 (5 bases). Per germline, CDR1 PRHDT and CDR2 FYEKMQ (reference sequence). Trimming pared 1 base from V and 3 bases from J, leaving 19 bases between. This CDR3 is 18 amino acids long. In DNA form, the CDR3 reads TGTGCCAGCAGCTTAGTTGGGGCAAGGGCTTACAATGGAAACACCATATATTTT. It translates to CASSLVGARAYNGNTIYF. Filled out from reference TRBV13 and TRBJ1-3, the complete variable domain reads AAGVIQSPRHLIKEKRETATLKCYPIPRHDTVYWYQQGPGQDPQFLISFYEKMQSDKGSIPDRFSAQQFSDYHSELNMSSLELGDSALYFCASSLVGARAYNGNTIYFGEGSWLTVV.

The genes are TRBV7-2 and TRBJ2-5, with D perhaps TRBD2 (6 bases). Trimming took off 3 bases at V and 8 bases at J, with 13 bases between the two ends. The CDR3 consists of 13 residues. Germline CDR1 and CDR2: SGHTA and FQGNSA. Here the CDR3 reads CASSFAAGRTQYF. CDR3 in DNA: TGTGCCAGCAGCTTTGCGGCGGGACGTACCCAGTACTTC.

The chain has TRBV12-3 or TRBV12-4 and TRBJ2-5; 8 nucleotides match TRBD1. This CDR3 region has 15 residues. In nucleotides, the CDR3 is TGTGCTAGTGGTTTGGCCCAGGGGGCTAGGGAGACCCAGTACTTC. This encodes CASGLAQGARETQYF.

The rearrangement joins TRBV2 to TRBJ1-2; 9 positions match TRBD1. The germline gives CDR1 SNHLY, CDR2 FYNNEI. V dropped 10 bases and J dropped 6; count of bases not matched to a gene: 12. CDR3 size: 14 residues. CDR3 nucleotides: TGTGCCATTCCGACCGGGACAGGGATTGATGGCTACACCTTC. Amino acid sequence: CAIPTGTGIDGYTF.

This clonotype was picked up many times. The chain couples TRBV19 to TRBJ1-5, with no clear D. Germline-derived CDR1 and CDR2 are LNHDA and SQIVND (reference sequence). The CDR3 totals 16 residues. V was shortened by 3 bases and J by 4 bases, with 16 bases between the two germline ends. The CDR3 reads CASSISSGNYNQPQHF. CDR3 sequence (DNA): TGTGCCAGTAGTATTTCGTCAGGCAACTATAATCAGCCCCAGCATTTT.

This clonotype was observed a single time. A much more abundant neighbour one base away suggests this may be a read error. The chain has TRBV19 and TRBJ1-3, with D uncertain. V was clipped by 5 bases and J by 2 bases, with 10 bases between them. The CDR3 has 14 residues. The germline gives CDR1 LNHDA, CDR2 SQIVND (reference sequence). The CDR3 loop is CASSVGPTGNTIYF. The CDR3 coding sequence is TGTGCCAGTAGTGTCGGACCGACTGGAAACACCATATATTTT.